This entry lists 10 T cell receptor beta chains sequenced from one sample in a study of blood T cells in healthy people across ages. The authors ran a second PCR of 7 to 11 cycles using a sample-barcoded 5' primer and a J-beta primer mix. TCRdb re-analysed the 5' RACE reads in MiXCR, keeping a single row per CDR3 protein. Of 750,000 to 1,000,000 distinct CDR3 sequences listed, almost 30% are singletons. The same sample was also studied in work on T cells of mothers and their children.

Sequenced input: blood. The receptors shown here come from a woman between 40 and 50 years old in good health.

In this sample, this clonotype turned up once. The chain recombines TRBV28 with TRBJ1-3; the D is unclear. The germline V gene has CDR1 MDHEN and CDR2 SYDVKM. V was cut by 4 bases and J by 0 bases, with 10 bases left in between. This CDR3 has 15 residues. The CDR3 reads CASSSGDYSGNTIYF. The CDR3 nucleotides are TGTGCCAGCAGTTCCGGCGACTACTCTGGAAACACCATATATTTT.

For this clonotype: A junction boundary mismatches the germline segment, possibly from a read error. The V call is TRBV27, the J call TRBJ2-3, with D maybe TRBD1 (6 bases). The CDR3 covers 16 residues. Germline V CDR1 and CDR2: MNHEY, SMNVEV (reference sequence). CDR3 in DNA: TGTGCCAGCATCCGGACAGCAAGTTCGCGCACAGATGCGCAGTATTTT. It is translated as CASIRTASSRTDAQYF.

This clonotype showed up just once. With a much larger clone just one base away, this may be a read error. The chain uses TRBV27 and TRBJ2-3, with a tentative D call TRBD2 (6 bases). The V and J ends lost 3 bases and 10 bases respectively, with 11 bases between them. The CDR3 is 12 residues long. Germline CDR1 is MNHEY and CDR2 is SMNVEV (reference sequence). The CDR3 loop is CASSFLGGAQYF. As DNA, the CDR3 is TGTGCCAGCAGTTTCCTGGGGGGAGCGCAGTATTTT.

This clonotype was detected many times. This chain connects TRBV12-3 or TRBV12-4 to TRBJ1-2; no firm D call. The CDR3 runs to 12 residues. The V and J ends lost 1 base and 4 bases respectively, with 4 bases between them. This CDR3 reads CASSLGTYGYTF. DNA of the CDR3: TGTGCCAGCAGTTTAGGGACCTATGGCTACACCTTC.

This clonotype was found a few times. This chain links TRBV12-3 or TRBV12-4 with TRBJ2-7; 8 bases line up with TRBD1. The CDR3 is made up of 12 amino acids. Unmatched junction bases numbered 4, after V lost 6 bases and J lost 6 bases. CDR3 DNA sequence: TGTGCCAGCAGCCGGGACAGGACCGAGCAGTACTTC. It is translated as CASSRDRTEQYF.

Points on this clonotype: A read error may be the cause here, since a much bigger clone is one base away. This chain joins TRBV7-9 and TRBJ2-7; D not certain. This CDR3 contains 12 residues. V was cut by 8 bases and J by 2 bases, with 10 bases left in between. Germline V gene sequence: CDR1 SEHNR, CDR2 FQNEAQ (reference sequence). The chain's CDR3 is CASANVAYEQYF. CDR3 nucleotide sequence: TGTGCCAGCGCCAACGTAGCCTACGAGCAGTACTTC. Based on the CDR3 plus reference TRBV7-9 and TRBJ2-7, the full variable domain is DTGVSQNPRHKITKRGQNVTFRCDPISEHNRLYWYRQTLGQGPEFLTYFQNEAQLEKSRLLSDRFSAERPKGSFSTLEIQRTEQGDSAMYLCASANVAYEQYFGPGTRLTVT.

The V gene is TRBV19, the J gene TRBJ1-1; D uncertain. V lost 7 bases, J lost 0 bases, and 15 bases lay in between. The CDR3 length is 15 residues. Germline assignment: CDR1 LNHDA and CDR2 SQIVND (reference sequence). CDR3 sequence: CASTAISRMNTEAFF. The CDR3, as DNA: TGTGCCAGTACCGCAATTTCACGGATGAACACTGAAGCTTTCTTT.

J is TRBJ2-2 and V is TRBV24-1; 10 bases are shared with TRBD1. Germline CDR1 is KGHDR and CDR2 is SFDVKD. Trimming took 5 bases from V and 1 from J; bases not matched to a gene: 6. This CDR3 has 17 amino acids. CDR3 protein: CATSGRQGAGNTGELFF. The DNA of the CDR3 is TGTGCCACCAGTGGAAGACAGGGGGCCGGGAACACCGGGGAGCTGTTTTTT.

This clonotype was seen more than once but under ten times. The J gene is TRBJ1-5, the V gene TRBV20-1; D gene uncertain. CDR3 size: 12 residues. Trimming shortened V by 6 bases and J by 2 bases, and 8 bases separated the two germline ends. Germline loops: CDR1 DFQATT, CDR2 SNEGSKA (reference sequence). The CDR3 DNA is TGCAGTGCCTCCCACGGCAATCAGCCCCAGCATTTT. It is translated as CSASHGNQPQHF.

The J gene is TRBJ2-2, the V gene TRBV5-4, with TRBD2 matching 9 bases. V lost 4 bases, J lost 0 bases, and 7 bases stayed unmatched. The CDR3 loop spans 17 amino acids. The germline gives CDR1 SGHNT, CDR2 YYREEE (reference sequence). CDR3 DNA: TGTGCCAGCAGCCTCACTAGCGGGCGATCGAACACCGGGGAGCTGTTTTTT. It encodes CASSLTSGRSNTGELFF.